The 9 T cell receptor beta chains below come from one sample, sequenced in a study of cytomegalovirus exposure and HLA in healthy donors. PCR amplification relied on 60 Vbeta primers (plus 13 Jbeta primers). Method: immunoSEQ multiplex PCR; TCRdb's copy keeps in-frame clones and lacks some. The table shows 90,000 to 100,000 clones, with over 60% occurring only once. The sample consisted of PBMCs. Receptor source: a female donor in good health and CMV-seronegative.

This clone was counted a single time. The chain couples TRBV10-3 to TRBJ2-3; no definite D call. Germline lookup yields CDR1 ENHRY and CDR2 SYGVKD. The CDR3 contains 14 residues. Trimming took 3 bases from V and 0 from J, leaving 7 bases between them. CDR3 region: CAISDYLSTDTQYF. The CDR3 DNA reads TGTGCCATCAGTGACTATCTTAGCACAGATACGCAGTATTTT.

The chain joins TRBV9 to TRBJ2-7; TRBD2 agrees at 11 bases. Trimming at V came to 0 bases and at J to 9 bases, leaving 8 bases not matched to a gene. CDR3 length: 15 amino acids. Per the germline V gene, CDR1 is SGDLS and CDR2 is YYNGEE. The CDR3 reads CASSVGSSGRAMQYF. CDR3 nucleotides: TGTGCCAGCAGCGTAGGGAGTAGCGGGAGGGCGATGCAGTACTTC.

The chain recombines TRBV2 with TRBJ2-7, with 7 bases fitting TRBD1. Germline V gene lookup returns CDR1 SNHLY and CDR2 FYNNEI. V was pared by 4 bases and J by 3 bases, with 3 bases of the junction left unmatched. The CDR3 loop spans 13 amino acids. CDR3 sequence reads: CASSATGDYEQYF. CDR3 in DNA: TGTGCCAGCAGTGCAACAGGGGACTACGAGCAGTACTTC.

The CDR3 DNA is TGCGCCAGCAGCTTGCCGACAGGGGGAAATGAGCAGTTCTTC. This translates into CASSLPTGGNEQFF. The rearrangement uses TRBV5-1 and TRBJ2-1, with 9 bases identical to TRBD1. CDR1 and CDR2 (germline): SGHRS, YFSETQ. After removal of 1 base from V and 7 bases from J, the junction contained 3 bases not matched to a gene. The CDR3 is 14 amino acids.

V gene TRBV9 combines with J gene TRBJ2-3; 7 bases are a match to TRBD2. The CDR3 is 15 residues long. Germline V CDR1 and CDR2: SGDLS, YYNGEE. Trimming took 4 bases from V and 1 from J; bases not matched to a gene: 6. CDR3 sequence reads: CASSTRTSGTDTQYF. CDR3 DNA sequence: TGTGCCAGCAGCACCCGGACTAGTGGCACAGATACGCAGTATTTT.

This clone was seen a handful of times. The chain employs TRBV28 and TRBJ2-1; TRBD2 matches at 9 bases. The CDR3 totals 15 residues. Germline CDR1 and CDR2: MDHEN and SYDVKM. With V trimmed by 4 bases and J by 8 bases, 9 bases remained unmatched. The CDR3 spells CASSSSGAGRDEQFF. The CDR3 DNA reads TGTGCCAGCAGTTCTAGCGGGGCAGGTAGGGATGAGCAGTTCTTC.

The V gene is TRBV5-1, the J gene TRBJ2-7; D ambiguous. The CDR3 consists of 14 residues. The V end lost 6 bases, the J end lost 0 bases, and 13 bases lay between the germline ends. Germline CDR1 is SGHRS and CDR2 is YFSETQ. The CDR3: CASNLSSSSYEQYF. CDR3 in DNA: TGCGCCAGCAACCTTTCTTCGAGCTCCTACGAGCAGTACTTC. The variable domain in full, with the rest retrieved from reference TRBV5-1 and TRBJ2-7, is KAGVTQTPRYLIKTRGQQVTLSCSPISGHRSVSWYQQTPGQGLQFLFEYFSETQRNKGNFPGRFSGRQFSNSRSEMNVSTLELGDSALYLCASNLSSSSYEQYFGPGTRLTVT.

V gene TRBV5-1 combines with J gene TRBJ2-7; 11 bases line up with TRBD2. CDR1 and CDR2 from the germline V gene are SGHRS and YFSETQ. Trimming removed 3 bases from V and 0 bases from J; junction bases left unmatched: 2. The CDR3 is 15 residues long. The CDR3 sequence: CASSWTSGSSYEQYF. The CDR3 region has the DNA TGCGCCAGCAGCTGGACTAGCGGGTCCTCCTACGAGCAGTACTTC.

The rearrangement uses TRBV6-1 and TRBJ2-5, with D perhaps matching TRBD2 (6 bases). Germline lookup yields CDR1 MNHNS and CDR2 SASEGT. V was clipped by 5 bases and J by 4 bases, with 14 bases between them. The CDR3 spans 14 residues. The CDR3 is CASSSGGIGETQYF. As DNA, the CDR3 is TGTGCCAGCAGTTCCGGGGGAATAGGAGAGACCCAGTACTTC.